Shown below are 16 T cell receptor beta chains from a single sample sequenced in a study of cytomegalovirus exposure and HLA in healthy donors. 13 Jbeta primers and 60 Vbeta primers were used for the PCR. Generated by immunoSEQ multiplex PCR, the TCRdb table keeps only in-frame clones and is missing some. The data show about 190,000 clones, with around 78% seen just once and roughly 14% held by the top ten. The material sequenced was PBMCs. The receptor set was obtained from a woman aged 25 to 39 in good health and CMV-seropositive.

The rearrangement links TRBV28 to TRBJ1-4, with a tentative D call TRBD1 (6 bases). The CDR3 consists of 13 residues. The V gene lost 8 bases and the J gene lost 7 bases, with 14 bases spanning the gap. The V gene's germline CDR1 is MDHEN and CDR2 SYDVKM. The CDR3 reads CASQPRGGEKLFF. The DNA of the CDR3 is TGTGCCAGCCAACCCAGAGGGGGTGAAAAACTGTTTTTT.

The chain has TRBV19 and TRBJ1-3; D call uncertain. In germline, CDR1 is LNHDA, CDR2 SQIVND (reference sequence). The V end lost 7 bases, the J end lost 2 bases, and 12 bases lay between the germline ends. The CDR3 has 14 residues. The CDR3 coding sequence is TGTGCCAGTACCCAAACAGTAACTGGAAACACCATATATTTT. Its translation is CASTQTVTGNTIYF.

The CDR3 region has the DNA TGTGCCAGCAGCTCTAAACCCACTCTGACTAGCGGCATCAATGAGCAGTTCTTC. This gives the protein CASSSKPTLTSGINEQFF. V usage is TRBV7-8 and J usage is TRBJ2-1, with 9 bases lining up with TRBD2. V was pared by 4 bases and J by 6 bases, with 16 bases of the junction left unmatched. The CDR3 spans 18 residues. Germline CDR1 reads SGHVS; CDR2 reads FQNEAQ.

V and J are TRBV4-1 and TRBJ2-2, with 13 bases matching TRBD2. Unmatched junction bases numbered 9, after V lost 4 bases and J lost 7 bases. CDR1 and CDR2 from the germline V gene are MGHRA and YSYEKL. The CDR3 length is 17 residues. Written as DNA, the CDR3 is TGCGCCAGCAGCCCAACCGGGACTAGCGGGATCGGCGGGGAGCTGTTTTTT. It translates to CASSPTGTSGIGGELFF.

The rearrangement uses TRBV2 and TRBJ2-1; D not resolved. The germline CDR1 and CDR2 sequences are SNHLY and FYNNEI. Trimming left V 8 bases short and J 4 bases short, with 15 bases between. The CDR3 spans 14 residues. CDR3 DNA sequence: TGTGCCAGCTCGTCCGTTCGTCTATACAATGAGCAGTTCTTC. It specifies CASSSVRLYNEQFF.

In this sample, this clone turned up once. The V and J genes are TRBV11-2 and TRBJ2-5; no reliable D call. There are 13 residues in the CDR3. Trimming removed 1 base from V and 4 bases from J, with 7 bases in between. Germline V gene lookup returns CDR1 SGHAT and CDR2 FQNNGV. DNA of the CDR3: TGTGCCAGCAGCTTAGTTATTCGAGAGACCCAGTACTTC. Amino acid sequence: CASSLVIRETQYF.

The chain combines TRBV5-1 with TRBJ1-1, with D perhaps matching TRBD1 (6 bases). Per germline, CDR1 SGHRS and CDR2 YFSETQ. This CDR3 contains 15 residues. The V end was cut by 5 bases, the J end by 4 bases, with 18 bases between. The CDR3 coding sequence is TGCGCCAGCAGGGAGAATTGGGGAGGGGGCACTGAAGCTTTCTTT. This sequence encodes CASRENWGGGTEAFF.

The chain recombines TRBV5-5 with TRBJ2-1; D remains unclear. The CDR3 consists of 13 residues. Trimming shortened V by 0 bases and J by 3 bases, and 4 bases separated the two germline ends. Germline-derived CDR1 and CDR2 are SGHKS and YYEKEE (reference sequence). The CDR3 reads CASSLGDYNEQFF. The CDR3 coding sequence is TGTGCCAGCAGCTTGGGCGACTACAATGAGCAGTTCTTC.

The chain carries TRBV15 and TRBJ2-7, with 11 positions matching TRBD1. CDR3 length equals 17 residues. Unmatched junction bases numbered 12, after V lost 4 bases and J lost 4 bases. Germline V lookup: CDR1 LNHNV, CDR2 YYDKDF (reference sequence). CDR3 DNA sequence: TGTGCCACCAGCACTCACCCCCGGACAGGGGGCTCTTACGAGCAGTACTTC. Its protein is CATSTHPRTGGSYEQYF.

CDR3 nucleotide sequence: TGTGTCACGAAATTGACAGCGGGAGATCTGGAGACCCAGTACTTC. Amino acids: CVTKLTAGDLETQYF. This chain joins TRBV2 and TRBJ2-5, with 8 bases identical to TRBD2. Germline values: CDR1 SNHLY, CDR2 FYNNEI. The CDR3 loop spans 15 amino acids.

The chain couples TRBV9 to TRBJ2-2, with D uncertain. This CDR3 is built from 15 residues. The V end was cut by 6 bases, the J end by 1 base, with 13 bases between. CDR1 is SGDLS and CDR2 is YYNGEE in the germline V gene. DNA of the CDR3: TGTGCCAGCAATCGGTCGCCTAAGAACACCGGGGAGCTGTTTTTT. Translating it yields CASNRSPKNTGELFF.

This clone was detected once. The rearrangement joins TRBV19 to TRBJ2-6; tentative D call: TRBD2 (5 bases). V lost 4 bases, J lost 3 bases, and 10 bases lay in between. CDR1 is LNHDA and CDR2 is SQIVND in the germline V gene (reference sequence). The CDR3 is 15 amino acids. CDR3 bases: TGTGCCAGTAGTACCCTCCGGGGTGGGGCCAACGTCCTGACTTTC. Protein: CASSTLRGGANVLTF.

The chain joins TRBV7-3 to TRBJ2-3; 7 positions agree with TRBD2. Unmatched junction bases numbered 8, after V lost 3 bases and J lost 5 bases. CDR3 size: 15 residues. From germline, CDR1 is SGHTA and CDR2 FQGTGA. CDR3 DNA sequence: TGTGCCAGCAGCTTTGCGGGGGAGGGTGGAGATACGCAGTATTTT. Protein product: CASSFAGEGGDTQYF.

V is TRBV5-5 and J is TRBJ2-1; 8 bases line up with TRBD2. Trimming cost V 2 bases and J 0 bases; bases outside gene matches: 10. Germline V gives CDR1 SGHKS, CDR2 YYEKEE (reference sequence). The CDR3 totals 18 residues. DNA for the CDR3: TGTGCCAGCAGCTTTTACAGCGGGGGCCCGAGCTCCTACAATGAGCAGTTCTTC. This codes for CASSFYSGGPSSYNEQFF.

This clone was recorded a few times. This chain connects TRBV10-3 to TRBJ1-4; unclear D gene. V shed 2 bases and J shed 8 bases, with 15 bases lying between them. The germline CDR1 and CDR2 sequences are ENHRY and SYGVKD. The CDR3 loop spans 15 amino acids. CDR3 DNA sequence: TGTGCCATCAGTGAGACCCCCGGACTCGGCGAAAAACTGTTTTTT. Translation: CAISETPGLGEKLFF.

The V call is TRBV4-3, the J call TRBJ2-2; D not resolved. The CDR3 sequence is 14 residues long. Trimming removed 0 bases from V and 4 bases from J, with 6 bases in between. The germline V gene encodes CDR1 LGHNA and CDR2 YSLEER. DNA of the CDR3: TGCGCCAGCAGCCAAGATACAAGCACCGGGGAGCTGTTTTTT. The encoded protein is CASSQDTSTGELFF.